Included here is one TCR beta chain sequence, with context. Its antigen is not known. This record belongs to a study of Ad26.COV2.S vaccination and SARS-CoV-2 variants. Study overall: Ad26.COV2.S shots went into the muscle once or twice, 56 days apart. Study observations and caveats: Vaccine recipients posted higher spike-specific TCR breadth than their placebo counterparts. Vaccinated and placebo-treated recipients had similar non-spike TCR breadth.

Documented treatment: roughly 18 received Ad26.COV2.S at low or high dose, single or two shots; about five received placebo; per-sample allocation not given. Sample collection was performed on day 63 after the first vaccine or placebo injection. The CDR3 spans 12 residues. Germline V gives CDR1 MNHEY, CDR2 SMNVEV (reference sequence). Trimming removed 4 bases at V and 8 bases at J, with 11 bases between. The data were produced by immunoSEQ multiplex PCR, yet TCRdb's version contains in-frame clones alone and is incomplete. The data hold hundreds of thousands of clones, with 70% to 90% observed a single time.

V gene TRBV27 combines with J gene TRBJ1-1, with D tentatively TRBD1 (5 bases). The TCR originated in a person between 18 and 65 years old who received the Ad26.COV2.S COVID-19 vaccine or a placebo. The sample in question was peripheral blood, obtained in a trial of Ad26.COV2.S vaccine versus placebo. The CDR3: CASSWDGGEAFF. For the CDR3, the DNA is TGTGCCAGCAGTTGGGACGGTGGAGAAGCTTTCTTT.